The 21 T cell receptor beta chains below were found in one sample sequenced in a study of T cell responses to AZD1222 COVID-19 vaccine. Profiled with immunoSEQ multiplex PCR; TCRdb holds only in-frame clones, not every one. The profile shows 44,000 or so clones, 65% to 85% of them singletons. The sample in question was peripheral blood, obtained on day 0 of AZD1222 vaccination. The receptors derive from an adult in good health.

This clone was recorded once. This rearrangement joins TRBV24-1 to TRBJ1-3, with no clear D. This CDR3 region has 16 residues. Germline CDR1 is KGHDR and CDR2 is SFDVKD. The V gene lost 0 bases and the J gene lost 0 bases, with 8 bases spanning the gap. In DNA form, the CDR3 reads TGTGCCACCAGTGATTTGTCACGAGGCTCTGGAAACACCATATATTTT. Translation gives CATSDLSRGSGNTIYF.

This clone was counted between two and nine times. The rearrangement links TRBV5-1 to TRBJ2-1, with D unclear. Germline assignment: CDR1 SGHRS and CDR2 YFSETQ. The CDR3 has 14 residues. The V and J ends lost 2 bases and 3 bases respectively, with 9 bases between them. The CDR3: CASSLIAGYNEQFF. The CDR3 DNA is TGCGCCAGCAGCTTAATAGCTGGCTACAATGAGCAGTTCTTC. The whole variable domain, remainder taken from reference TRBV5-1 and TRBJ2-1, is KAGVTQTPRYLIKTRGQQVTLSCSPISGHRSVSWYQQTPGQGLQFLFEYFSETQRNKGNFPGRFSGRQFSNSRSEMNVSTLELGDSALYLCASSLIAGYNEQFFGPGTRLTVL.

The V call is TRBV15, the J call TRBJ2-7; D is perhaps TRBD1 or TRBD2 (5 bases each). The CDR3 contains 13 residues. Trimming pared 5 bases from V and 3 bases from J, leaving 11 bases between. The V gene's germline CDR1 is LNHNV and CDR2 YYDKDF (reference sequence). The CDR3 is CATSPGDLYEQYF. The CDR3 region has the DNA TGTGCCACCAGCCCTGGGGACCTCTACGAGCAGTACTTC. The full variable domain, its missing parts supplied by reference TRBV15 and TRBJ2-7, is DAMVIQNPRYQVTQFGKPVTLSCSQTLNHNVMYWYQQKSSQAPKLLFHYYDKDFNNEADTPDNFQSRRPNTSFCFLDIRSPGLGDTAMYLCATSPGDLYEQYFGPGTRLTVT.

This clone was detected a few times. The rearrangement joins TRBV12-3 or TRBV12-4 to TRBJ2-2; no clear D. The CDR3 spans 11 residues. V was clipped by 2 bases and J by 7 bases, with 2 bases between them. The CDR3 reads CASSLHGELFF. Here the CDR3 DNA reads TGTGCCAGCAGTTTACACGGGGAGCTGTTTTTT.

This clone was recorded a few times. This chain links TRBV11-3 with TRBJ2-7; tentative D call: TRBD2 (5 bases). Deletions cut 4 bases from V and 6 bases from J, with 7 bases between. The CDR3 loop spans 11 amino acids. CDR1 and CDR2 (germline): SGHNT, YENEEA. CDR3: CASSSAGEQYF. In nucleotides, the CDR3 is TGTGCCAGCAGCTCGGCGGGCGAGCAGTACTTC.

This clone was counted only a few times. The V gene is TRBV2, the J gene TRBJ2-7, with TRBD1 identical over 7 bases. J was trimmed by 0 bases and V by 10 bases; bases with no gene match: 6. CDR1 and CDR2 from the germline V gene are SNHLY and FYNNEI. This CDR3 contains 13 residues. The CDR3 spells CANLQGISYEQYF. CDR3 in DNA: TGTGCCAACCTACAGGGGATCTCCTACGAGCAGTACTTC. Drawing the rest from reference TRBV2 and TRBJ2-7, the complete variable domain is EPEVTQTPSHQVTQMGQEVILRCVPISNHLYFYWYRQILGQKVEFLVSFYNNEISEKSEIFDDQFSVERPDGSNFTLKIRSTKLEDSAMYFCANLQGISYEQYFGPGTRLTVT.

CDR3 protein: CASSSRAGAEAFF. CDR3 coding DNA: TGTGCCAGCAGCTCGAGGGCGGGCGCTGAAGCTTTCTTT. V is TRBV7-2 and J is TRBJ1-1; the D is unclear. Germline V lookup: CDR1 SGHTA, CDR2 FQGNSA. V was shortened by 4 bases and J by 6 bases, with 12 bases between the two germline ends. There are 13 residues in the CDR3.

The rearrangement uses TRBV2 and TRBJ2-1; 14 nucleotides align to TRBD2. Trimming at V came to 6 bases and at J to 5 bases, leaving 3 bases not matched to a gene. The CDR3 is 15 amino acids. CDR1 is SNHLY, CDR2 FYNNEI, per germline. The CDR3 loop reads CASRPTSGGDNEQFF. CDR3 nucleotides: TGTGCCAGCAGGCCGACTAGCGGGGGGGACAATGAGCAGTTCTTC.

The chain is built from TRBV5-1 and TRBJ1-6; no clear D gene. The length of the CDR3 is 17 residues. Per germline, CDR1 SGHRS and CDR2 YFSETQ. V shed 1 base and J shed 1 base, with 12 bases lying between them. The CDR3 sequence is CASSLKAKGSYNSPLHF. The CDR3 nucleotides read TGCGCCAGCAGCTTGAAGGCCAAAGGATCCTATAATTCACCCCTCCACTTT.

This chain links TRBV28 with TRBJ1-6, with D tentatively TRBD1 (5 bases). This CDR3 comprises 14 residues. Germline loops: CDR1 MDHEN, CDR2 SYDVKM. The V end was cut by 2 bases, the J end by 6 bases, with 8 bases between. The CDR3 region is CASSLRGLNSPLHF. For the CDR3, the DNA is TGTGCCAGCAGTTTAAGGGGCCTTAATTCACCCCTCCACTTT.

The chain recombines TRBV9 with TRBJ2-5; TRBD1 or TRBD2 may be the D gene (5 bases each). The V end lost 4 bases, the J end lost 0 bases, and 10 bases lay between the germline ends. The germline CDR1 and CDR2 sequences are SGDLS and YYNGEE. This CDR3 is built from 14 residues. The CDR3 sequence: CASSLRGNQETQYF. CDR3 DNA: TGTGCCAGCAGCCTACGGGGCAACCAAGAGACCCAGTACTTC.

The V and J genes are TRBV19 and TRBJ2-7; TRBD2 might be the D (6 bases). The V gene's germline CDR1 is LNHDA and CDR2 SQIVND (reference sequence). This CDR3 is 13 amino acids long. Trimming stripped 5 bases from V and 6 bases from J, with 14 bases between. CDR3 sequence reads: CASSATSPGEQYF. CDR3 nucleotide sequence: TGTGCCAGTAGTGCCACTAGCCCGGGCGAGCAGTACTTC. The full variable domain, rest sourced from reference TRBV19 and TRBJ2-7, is DGGITQSPKYLFRKEGQNVTLSCEQNLNHDAMYWYRQDPGQGLRLIYYSQIVNDFQKGDIAEGYSVSREKKESFPLTVTSAQKNPTAFYLCASSATSPGEQYFGPGTRLTVT.

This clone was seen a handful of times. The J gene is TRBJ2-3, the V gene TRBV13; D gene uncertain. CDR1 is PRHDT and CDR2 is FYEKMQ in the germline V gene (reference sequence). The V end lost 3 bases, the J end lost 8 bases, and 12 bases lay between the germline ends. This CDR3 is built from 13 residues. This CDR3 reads CASSFSGGATQYF. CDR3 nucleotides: TGTGCCAGCAGCTTCTCGGGCGGTGCTACGCAGTATTTT.

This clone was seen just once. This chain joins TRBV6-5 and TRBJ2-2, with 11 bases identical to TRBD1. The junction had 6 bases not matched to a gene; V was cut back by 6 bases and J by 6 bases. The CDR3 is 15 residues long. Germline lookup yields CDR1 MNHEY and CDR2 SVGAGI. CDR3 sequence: CASRRDRGISGELFF. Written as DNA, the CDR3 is TGTGCCAGCAGGAGGGACAGGGGGATCTCCGGGGAGCTGTTTTTT.

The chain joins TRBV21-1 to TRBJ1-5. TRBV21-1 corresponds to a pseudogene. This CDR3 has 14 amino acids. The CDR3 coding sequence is TGTGCCAGCAGCAAAGCTGGAGATAATCAGCCCCAGCATTTT. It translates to CASSKAGDNQPQHF.

The CDR3 DNA reads as TGTGCCAGCTCACCTACAGCCCGGGTGAACACCGGGGAGCTGTTTTTT. The encoded protein is CASSPTARVNTGELFF. This chain uses TRBV18 with TRBJ2-2; D gene uncertain. Germline CDR1 reads KGHSH; CDR2 reads LQKENI. The V end was cut by 3 bases, the J end by 1 base, with 12 bases between. This CDR3 contains 16 residues.

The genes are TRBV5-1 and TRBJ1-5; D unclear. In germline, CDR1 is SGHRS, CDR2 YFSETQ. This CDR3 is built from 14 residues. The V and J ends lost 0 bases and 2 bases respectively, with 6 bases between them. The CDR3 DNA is TGCGCCAGCAGCTTGGACGGAGGCAATCAGCCCCAGCATTTT. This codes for CASSLDGGNQPQHF.

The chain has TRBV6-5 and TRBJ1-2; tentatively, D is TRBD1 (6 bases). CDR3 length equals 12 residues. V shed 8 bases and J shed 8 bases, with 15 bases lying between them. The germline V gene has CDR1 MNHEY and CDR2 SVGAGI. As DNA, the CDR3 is TGTGCCAGCGGGGACACGGTGGTCGGCTACACCTTC. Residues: CASGDTVVGYTF.

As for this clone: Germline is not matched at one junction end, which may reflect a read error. Here the CDR3 DNA reads TGTGCCACCTCCGGGACAGGGGTGATAGGGAATAAGCTCTTC. The encoded protein is CATSGTGVIGNKLF. The V and J genes are TRBV28 and TRBJ2-1, with TRBD1 matching over 10 bases. The length of the CDR3 is 14 residues. Germline V CDR1 and CDR2: MDHEN, SYDVKM.

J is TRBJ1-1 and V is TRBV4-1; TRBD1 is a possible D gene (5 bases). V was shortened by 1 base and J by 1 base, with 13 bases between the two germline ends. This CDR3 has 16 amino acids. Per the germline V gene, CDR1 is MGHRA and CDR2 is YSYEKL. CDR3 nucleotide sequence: TGCGCCAGCAGCCAAGGGCCCGGGGCTACGAACACTGAAGCTTTCTTT. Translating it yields CASSQGPGATNTEAFF.

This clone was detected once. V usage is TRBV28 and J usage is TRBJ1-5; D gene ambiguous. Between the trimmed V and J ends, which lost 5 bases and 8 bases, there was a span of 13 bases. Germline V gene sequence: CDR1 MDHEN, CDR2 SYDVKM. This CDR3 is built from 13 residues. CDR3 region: CASSGLRVEPQHF. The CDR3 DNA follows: TGTGCCAGCAGTGGACTGAGGGTAGAGCCCCAGCATTTT.